These 9 T cell receptor beta chains were all obtained from the same sample, sequenced in a study of OX40 agonist ivuxolimab in advanced cancers. This table comes from immunoSEQ multiplex PCR, and its TCRdb copy is limited to in-frame clones, with some not included. The repertoire holds tens of thousands of clones, 80% to 85% seen once, with roughly 1.1% in the top ten. The material was CD4+ or CD8+ T cells sorted from blood, obtained in a trial of the OX40 agonist ivuxolimab. These receptors came from an adult with an advanced solid tumor such as melanoma, head and neck, liver or kidney cancer.

The chain joins TRBV7-2 to TRBJ2-5, with 7 positions matching TRBD2. The V gene end was trimmed by 4 bases and the J gene end by 2 bases; junction bases not matched to a gene: 7. CDR3 length: 15 residues. CDR1 and CDR2 from the germline V gene are SGHTA and FQGNSA. The CDR3 protein is CASSSLAGQQETQYF. CDR3 nucleotides: TGTGCCAGCAGCTCCTTAGCGGGCCAACAAGAGACCCAGTACTTC.

The chain recombines TRBV28 with TRBJ2-7; 11 bases are shared with TRBD1. The CDR3 loop spans 17 amino acids. Trimming cost V 6 bases and J 5 bases; bases outside gene matches: 15. Per germline, CDR1 MDHEN and CDR2 SYDVKM. This CDR3 reads CASSCPLPGQGVDEQYV. CDR3 DNA sequence: TGTGCCAGCAGCTGCCCTCTACCGGGACAGGGGGTGGACGAGCAGTACGTC.

The chain's CDR3 is CASSNQQGGTEAFF. Written as DNA, the CDR3 is TGTGCCAGCAGTAACCAACAGGGAGGGACTGAAGCTTTCTTT. The chain combines TRBV6-5 with TRBJ1-1, with D maybe TRBD1 (6 bases). The CDR3 loop spans 14 amino acids. Between the trimmed V and J ends, which lost 5 bases and 5 bases, there was a span of 15 bases. From germline, CDR1 is MNHEY and CDR2 SVGAGI.

This chain connects TRBV12-5 to TRBJ1-3; D possibly corresponds to TRBD1 (6 bases). The V and J ends lost 0 bases and 2 bases respectively, with 11 bases between them. The CDR3 contains 16 residues. Germline CDR1 reads LGHNT; CDR2 reads FRNRAP. The CDR3 DNA reads TGTGCTAGTGGTTTGGTGGGAGGGGGTCCTGGAAACACCATATATTTT. Translating gives CASGLVGGGPGNTIYF. Using reference TRBV12-5 and TRBJ1-3 for the parts outside the CDR3, the full variable domain is DARVTQTPRHKVTEMGQEVTMRCQPILGHNTVFWYRQTMMQGLELLAYFRNRAPLDDSGMPKDRFSAEMPDATLATLKIQPSEPRDSAVYFCASGLVGGGPGNTIYFGEGSWLTVV.

This clone was detected only a few times. This rearrangement joins TRBV10-3 to TRBJ2-3; TRBD2 aligns across 11 bases. The CDR3 contains 13 residues. With V trimmed by 7 bases and J by 3 bases, 0 bases remained unmatched. CDR1 is ENHRY and CDR2 is SYGVKD in the germline V gene. The CDR3 nucleotides read TGTGCCATCACTAGCGGGGGGACAGATACGCAGTATTTT. This codes for CAITSGGTDTQYF.

The chain combines TRBV6-5 with TRBJ2-1, with TRBD2 matching over 7 bases. From germline, CDR1 is MNHEY and CDR2 SVGAGI. The junction had 10 bases not matched to a gene; V was cut back by 6 bases and J by 5 bases. This CDR3 is 15 amino acids long. The CDR3 DNA is TGTGCCAGCAGGGACGGCGGGGGTATGAACAATGAGCAGTTCTTC. Protein product: CASRDGGGMNNEQFF.

In nucleotides, the CDR3 is TGTGCCAGCAGCTCGGCCTACGAGCAGTACTTC. Protein product: CASSSAYEQYF. The chain employs TRBV7-9 and TRBJ2-7, with D hard to call. Germline V gene lookup returns CDR1 SEHNR and CDR2 FQNEAQ (reference sequence). V was cut by 4 bases and J by 2 bases, with 3 bases left in between. The CDR3 runs 11 residues.

The genes are TRBV9 and TRBJ2-1; D gene ambiguous. In germline, CDR1 is SGDLS, CDR2 YYNGEE. CDR3 length: 16 amino acids. Trimming took 0 bases from V and 0 from J, leaving 10 bases between them. The CDR3 region has the DNA TGTGCCAGCAGCGTAGGAGGTGCAAGCTCCTACAATGAGCAGTTCTTC. Its translation is CASSVGGASSYNEQFF.

The chain's CDR3 is CASRFMGNTEAFF. DNA for the CDR3: TGTGCCAGCAGATTTATGGGGAACACTGAAGCTTTCTTT. The chain links TRBV11-2 to TRBJ1-1; D unclear. Germline V CDR1 and CDR2: SGHAT, FQNNGV. The V and J ends lost 6 bases and 1 base respectively, with 9 bases between them. The CDR3 totals 13 residues.